Listed below are T cell receptor beta chains from one sample, sequenced in a study of blood T cells in healthy people across ages. TCRdb reprocessed the 5' RACE reads with MiXCR, giving one entry per CDR3 protein. The data show hundreds of thousands of distinct CDR3 sequences, more than 45% seen once. The sequenced sample consisted of blood. Receptors originate from a man younger than 40 in good health. Each CDR3 is given with its conserved first and last residue. The D gene is left open where the match is weak. Expanded clones are given a class, and other clones once, few, many or no size at all.

v_gene	abundance	j_gene	d_gene	CDR3aa	CDR3nt
TRBV20-1	few	TRBJ1-2	TRBD1	CSARPPGGEGYTF	TGCAGTGCTCGCCCCCCAGGGGGTGAGGGCTACACCTTC
TRBV29-1	NA	TRBJ2-4	NA	CSVPGSPKRVYNEQYF	TGCAGCGTCCCAGGGAGCCCAAAGAGGGTCTACAATGAGCAGTACTTC
TRBV7-9	NA	TRBJ1-4	NA	CASSPKEKLFF	TGTGCCAGCAGCCCGAAGGAAAAACTGTTTTTT
TRBV20-1	NA	TRBJ1-2	TRBD1	CSGTQGNGYTF	TGCAGTGGTACACAGGGGAATGGCTACACCTTC
TRBV6-2/TRBV6-3	NA	TRBJ2-1	NA	CASGGFRSEQFF	TGTGCCAGCGGGGGGTTTCGGAGTGAGCAGTTCTTC
TRBV29-1	few	TRBJ2-7	NA	CSPRPRNSYEQYF	TGCAGCCCTCGGCCCCGCAACTCCTACGAGCAGTACTTC
TRBV7-2	NA	TRBJ1-2	NA	CAGSLVADYGYTF	TGTGCCGGCAGCTTAGTTGCGGACTATGGCTACACCTTC
TRBV15	few	TRBJ2-1	NA	CATSPRPLNEQFF	TGTGCCACCAGCCCCCGTCCTCTTAATGAGCAGTTCTTC
TRBV7-2	NA	TRBJ1-5	NA	CASSLAKGISQPQHF	TGTGCCAGCAGCTTAGCGAAGGGGATTAGTCAGCCCCAGCATTTT
TRBV14	NA	TRBJ2-3	NA	CASTSGVATQYF	TGTGCCAGCACCTCCGGGGTCGCTACGCAGTATTTT
TRBV25-1	NA	TRBJ1-6	NA	CASSELSNSPLHF	TGTGCCAGCAGTGAATTGAGCAACTCACCCCTCCACTTT
TRBV9	NA	TRBJ2-3	NA	CASTSPGEKADTQYF	TGTGCCAGCACATCGCCCGGGGAAAAAGCAGATACGCAGTATTTT
TRBV20-1	NA	TRBJ2-7	TRBD2	CSADQREVVTYEQYF	TGCAGTGCGGACCAGCGGGAGGTAGTGACCTACGAGCAGTACTTC
TRBV18	few	TRBJ1-2	NA	CASSPSDGYTF	TGTGCCAGCTCTCCTAGTGATGGCTACACCTTC
TRBV4-1	NA	TRBJ1-2	NA	CASSQEASYGYTF	TGCGCCAGCAGCCAAGAGGCCTCTTATGGCTACACCTTC
TRBV29-1	few	TRBJ2-7	TRBD2	CSVNLPGTSGSYEQYF	TGCAGCGTCAACCTCCCCGGGACTAGCGGATCCTACGAGCAGTACTTC
TRBV25-1	few	TRBJ2-5	TRBD1	CASRPTGKQETQYF	TGTGCCAGCAGACCGACAGGGAAACAAGAGACCCAGTACTTC
TRBV2	NA	TRBJ1-4	NA	CASKLTNEKLFF	TGTGCCAGCAAGCTTACTAATGAAAAACTGTTTTTT
TRBV18	NA	TRBJ2-1	NA	CASSPLAQTYNEQFF	TGTGCCAGCTCACCCTTGGCACAAACCTACAATGAGCAGTTCTTC
TRBV18	NA	TRBJ2-7	NA	CASSPASSSYEQYF	TGTGCCAGCTCACCCGCATCGAGCTCCTACGAGCAGTACTTC
TRBV5-1	NA	TRBJ2-3	TRBD2	CASSLGPRGGLDTQYF	TGCGCCAGCAGCTTGGGTCCCCGCGGGGGGCTAGATACGCAGTATTTT
TRBV2	NA	TRBJ2-5	NA	CASLQDSQETQYF	TGTGCCAGCCTCCAGGACAGCCAAGAGACCCAGTACTTC
TRBV28	few	TRBJ2-5	NA	CASSLGLRGETQYF	TGTGCCAGCAGCTTGGGGCTCCGAGGAGAGACCCAGTACTTC
TRBV20-1	NA	TRBJ1-1	NA	CSARPTGTVTFF	TGCAGTGCTAGACCCACAGGGACCGTCACTTTCTTT
TRBV4-2	NA	TRBJ2-7	NA	CASSQDGSPYEQYF	TGTGCCAGCAGCCAAGATGGCTCACCTTACGAGCAGTACTTC
TRBV20-1	NA	TRBJ2-1	NA	CSALLGNEQFF	TGCAGTGCTTTACTAGGGAATGAGCAGTTCTTC
TRBV5-1	NA	TRBJ2-1	TRBD2	CASSPGLLFSYNEQFF	TGCGCCAGCAGCCCGGGACTATTATTCTCCTACAATGAGCAGTTCTTC
TRBV7-8	few	TRBJ2-4	NA	CASAGLAKNIQYF	TGTGCCAGCGCGGGACTAGCCAAAAACATTCAGTACTTC
TRBV5-1	few	TRBJ2-1	TRBD2	CASSPGCTSGENNEQFF	TGCGCCAGCAGCCCCGGATGTACTAGCGGGGAGAACAATGAGCAGTTCTTC
TRBV10-3	few	TRBJ2-5	TRBD2	CAISAGGPLFRRETQYF	TGTGCCATCAGTGCGGGAGGGCCCCTTTTTAGGAGGGAGACCCAGTACTTC
TRBV12-3/TRBV12-4	NA	TRBJ2-1	NA	CASSSTTFKQNEQFF	TGTGCCAGCAGTTCGACCACCTTTAAACAAAATGAGCAGTTCTTC
TRBV28	NA	TRBJ2-5	NA	CASSSNKGRQETQYF	TGTGCCAGCAGTTCAAACAAGGGCCGTCAAGAGACCCAGTACTTC
TRBV6-6	once	TRBJ1-2	TRBD1	CASSFSTGYGYTF	TGTGCCAGCAGTTTCTCGACAGGGTATGGCTACACCTTC
TRBV20-1	NA	TRBJ2-7	TRBD2	CSASPLAGGYEQYF	TGCAGTGCTAGTCCCCTAGCGGGGGGCTACGAGCAGTACTTC
TRBV15	NA	TRBJ2-5	NA	CATSGYQLKETQYF	TGTGCCACCAGCGGTTACCAGCTGAAGGAGACCCAGTACTTC
TRBV29-1	NA	TRBJ2-7	TRBD1	CSAGGQGFYEQYF	TGCAGCGCCGGGGGACAGGGGTTCTACGAGCAGTACTTC
TRBV20-1	once	TRBJ2-1	NA	CSARIVTLQETQFF	TGCAGTGCTAGAATAGTCACTTTACAAGAGACCCAGTTCTTC
TRBV13	NA	TRBJ2-7	NA	CASSLVEARHPYNEQYF	TGTGCCAGCAGCTTAGTAGAGGCAAGACATCCATACAATGAGCAGTACTTC
TRBV6-5	once	TRBJ2-6	NA	CASSYLGRRGANVLTF	TGTGCCAGCAGTTACCTGGGCCGCCGAGGGGCCAACGTCCTGACTTTC
TRBV29-1	NA	TRBJ2-3	TRBD2	CSGSSGRDTQYF	TGCAGCGGATCTAGCGGGAGAGATACGCAGTATTTT
TRBV7-2	few	TRBJ2-1	NA	CASSLLGGDKNEQFF	TGTGCCAGCAGCTTACTTGGAGGGGATAAAAATGAGCAGTTCTTC
TRBV7-2	many	TRBJ2-5	TRBD1	CASSLRQGQETQYF	TGTGCCAGCAGCCTACGACAGGGCCAAGAGACCCAGTACTTC
TRBV7-9	few	TRBJ1-1	NA	CASSNLPGAGGTEAFF	TGTGCCAGCAGTAACCTGCCAGGGGCGGGAGGCACTGAAGCTTTCTTT
TRBV7-2	NA	TRBJ1-2	NA	CASSSGWDGYTF	TGTGCCAGCAGCTCCGGGTGGGACGGCTACACCTTC
TRBV7-8	NA	TRBJ2-1	TRBD2	CASSFFPRTSYNEQFF	TGTGCCAGCAGCTTCTTCCCCCGGACTAGCTACAATGAGCAGTTCTTC
TRBV10-3	NA	TRBJ2-6	NA	CAILAGQTVSGANVLTF	TGTGCCATACTCGCAGGACAGACCGTCTCTGGGGCCAACGTCCTGACTTTC
TRBV7-9	NA	TRBJ2-7	TRBD1	CASSSTGTANNEQYF	TGTGCCAGCAGCTCAACCGGGACAGCCAACAATGAGCAGTACTTC
TRBV30	NA	TRBJ2-7	TRBD2	CAWRGSGRGYEQYF	TGTGCCTGGAGAGGAAGCGGGAGGGGATATGAGCAGTACTTC
TRBV4-2	few	TRBJ2-2	TRBD1	CASSPSGTGGTGELFF	TGTGCCAGCAGCCCCTCCGGGACAGGGGGCACCGGGGAGCTGTTTTTT
TRBV4-3	few	TRBJ2-7	TRBD2	CASSQATSGSYEQYF	TGCGCCAGCAGCCAAGCGACTAGCGGATCTTACGAGCAGTACTTC
TRBV12-3/TRBV12-4	few	TRBJ2-2	NA	CASSRLEDTGELFF	TGTGCCAGCAGTCGCCTGGAGGACACCGGGGAGCTGTTTTTT
TRBV4-2	few	TRBJ2-7	NA	CASSQEWGSRYEQYF	TGTGCCAGCAGCCAAGAGTGGGGGAGTAGGTACGAGCAGTACTTC
TRBV5-5	NA	TRBJ2-4	NA	CASSLRTGPGDAKNIQYF	TGTGCCAGCAGCTTGAGGACGGGACCAGGGGACGCCAAAAACATTCAGTACTTC
TRBV20-1	NA	TRBJ2-7	NA	CSAPRLPGNEQYF	TGCAGTGCGCCCCGGTTACCGGGGAACGAGCAGTACTTC
TRBV28	NA	TRBJ1-2	NA	CASEQGRYGYTF	TGTGCCAGCGAACAGGGACGCTATGGCTACACCTTC
TRBV5-6	NA	TRBJ2-7	NA	CASSSWGGAVLYTYEQYF	TGTGCCAGCAGCTCTTGGGGGGGGGCAGTCCTTTACACTTACGAGCAGTACTTC
TRBV6-5	NA	TRBJ1-2	TRBD1	CASRGDSNYGYTF	TGTGCCAGCAGGGGGGACAGCAACTATGGCTACACCTTC
TRBV7-9	NA	TRBJ1-2	NA	CASSLSPDAGYTF	TGTGCCAGCAGCTTATCCCCGGATGCTGGCTACACCTTC
TRBV6-2/TRBV6-3	NA	TRBJ1-5	NA	CASSPRDQPQHF	TGTGCCAGCAGTCCCAGGGATCAGCCCCAGCATTTT